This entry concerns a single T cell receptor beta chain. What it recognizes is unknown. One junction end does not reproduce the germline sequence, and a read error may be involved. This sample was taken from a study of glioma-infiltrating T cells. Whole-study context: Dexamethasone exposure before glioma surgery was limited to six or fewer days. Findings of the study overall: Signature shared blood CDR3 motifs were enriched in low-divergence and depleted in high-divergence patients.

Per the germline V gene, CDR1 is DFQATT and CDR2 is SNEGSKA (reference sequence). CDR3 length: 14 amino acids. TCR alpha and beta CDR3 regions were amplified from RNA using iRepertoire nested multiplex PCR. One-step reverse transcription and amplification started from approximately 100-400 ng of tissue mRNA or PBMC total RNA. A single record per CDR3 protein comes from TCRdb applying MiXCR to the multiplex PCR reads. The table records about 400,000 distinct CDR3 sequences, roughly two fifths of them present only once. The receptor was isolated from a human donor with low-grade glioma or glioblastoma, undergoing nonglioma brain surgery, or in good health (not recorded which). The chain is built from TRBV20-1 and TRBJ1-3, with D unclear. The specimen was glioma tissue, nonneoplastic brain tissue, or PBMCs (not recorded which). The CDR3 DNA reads TGCAGTGCTAGGGCCCATGGCTCTGGAGACACCATATATTTT. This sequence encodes CSARAHGSGDTIYF.